This is a list of T cell receptor beta chains from one sample in a study of blood T cell repertoires in COVID-19. The protocol was immunoSEQ multiplex PCR, while the TCRdb copy is restricted to in-frame clones and leaves out a portion. The table includes some 170,000 clones, 75% to 85% detected once. The specimen sequenced was PBMCs or T cells enriched from blood (not recorded which). These TCRs come from a man aged 50 to 59 who had recovered from COVID-19. Each CDR3 is given with its conserved first and last residue. The order of the fields is CDR3 protein, V gene, clone size, D gene. The D gene is left open where the match is weak. Some rows have no size entry. The others give once, few or many, or a class for an expanded clone.

CASSSPLAGKTEAFF TRBV11-2 - -
CASSFGASGGGNEQFF TRBV7-9 - TRBD2
CASSLGRSRSSSYNSPLHF TRBV7-2 - -
CAISAHSRRPPYNEQFF TRBV10-3 - -
CASSPDREGYTF TRBV7-8 - TRBD1
CASSLRQMNSPLHF TRBV28 - -
CASSPAGVPTHGYTF TRBV5-8 few -
CASSPGAGAQETQYF TRBV27 once TRBD2
CASSNTGDMNTEAFF TRBV7-9 - -
CASSEGTAGAGFKQFF TRBV9 few TRBD1
CSATSRREQYF TRBV20-1 - -
CSVGDGAYEQYF TRBV29-1 - -
CASTSSQSNQPQHF TRBV19 - -
CASSPVGQGTDTQYF TRBV7-7 once TRBD1
CASSGTRTETQYF TRBV10-2 - -
CASSLAGGSQPQHF TRBV5-1 - TRBD1
CATSRVLSTDTQYF TRBV15 - -
CASSEGGTQYF TRBV5-4 - -
CASRRPGQGSGELFF TRBV5-8 - TRBD1
CAWKKYGGNQAYNEQFF TRBV30 once TRBD2
CASSATGGSQPQHF TRBV6-4 - TRBD1
CASSGGYGSSYNSPLHF TRBV25-1 - -
CASRKPGLAGVYEQYF TRBV7-2 - TRBD2
CASTPGTLETQYF TRBV5-6 - -
CASSQDRGDYGYTF TRBV3-1/TRBV3-2 - -
CASSRGRNEQFF TRBV19 - -
CASSTPGQGVGGYGYTF TRBV13 - TRBD1
CASSYPGGSTEAFF TRBV5-1 - -
CATSRDGPGGFYNEQFF TRBV15 - -
CASSDRTAGEKLFF TRBV25-1 once -
CAWVGLHTYEQYF TRBV30 - -
CASSYRRGYGYTF TRBV6-5 - -